A single T cell receptor (beta chain) is shown here with its context. This specimen comes from a study of blood T cell repertoires in COVID-19. Germline CDR1 and CDR2: MNHEY and SVGAGI. The CDR3 length is 14 residues. Trimming removed 6 bases at V and 1 base at J, with 12 bases between. In the study's own analysis: Amplification from reference gene primers served as the basis for estimated nucleated cell counts. Data came from immunoSEQ multiplex PCR; TCRdb stores just in-frame clones and leaves some out. V, J and clone size were drawn from that table, and D and trimming were deduced from the DNA. Of 300,000 to 400,000 clones detected, approximately 90% appear once; the ten largest clones hold around 1%. Those who participated ranged in age from roughly 18 to 100 years and resided in about 24 US areas. Assignments of participants to cohorts depended upon their own reported clinical history.

Sequencing was done on a sample of PBMCs or T cells enriched from blood (not recorded which). The sequence was collected from a man younger than 30 who had recovered from COVID-19. This chain joins TRBV6-5 and TRBJ1-2, with D unclear. CDR3 sequence reads: CASSRQPNNYGYTF. The CDR3 nucleotides are TGTGCCAGCAGCCGACAACCCAATAACTATGGCTACACCTTC.